Listed here is a single T cell receptor (beta chain). Sequenced by immunoSEQ multiplex PCR; TCRdb stores in-frame clones only, minus some. The repertoire consists of 150,000 to 200,000 clones, with roughly 84% occurring once and the leading ten covering about 14%. J lost 5 bases, V lost 6 bases, and 8 bases had no gene match. This CDR3 has 16 residues. The germline CDR1 and CDR2 sequences are MRHNA and SNTAGT. The sample originates from a study of blood T cell repertoires in COVID-19. Sequenced sample: peripheral blood. The TCR was taken from a woman aged 65 to 85 with COVID-19, enrolled during active disease. The rearrangement uses TRBV6-4 and TRBJ2-3; 13 positions agree with TRBD2. CDR3 coding DNA: TGTGCCAGCAGCCGAACTAGCGGGGGGGCCGGAGATACGCAGTATTTT. Amino acid sequence: CASSRTSGGAGDTQYF.